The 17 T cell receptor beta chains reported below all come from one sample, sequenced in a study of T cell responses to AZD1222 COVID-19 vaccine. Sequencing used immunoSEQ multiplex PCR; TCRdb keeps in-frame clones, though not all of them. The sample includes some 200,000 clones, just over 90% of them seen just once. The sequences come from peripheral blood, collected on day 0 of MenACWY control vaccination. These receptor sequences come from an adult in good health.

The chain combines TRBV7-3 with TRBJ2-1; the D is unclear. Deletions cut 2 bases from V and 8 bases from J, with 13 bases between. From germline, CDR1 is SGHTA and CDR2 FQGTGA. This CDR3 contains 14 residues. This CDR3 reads CASSLRARVDEQFF. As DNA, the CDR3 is TGTGCCAGCAGCTTACGGGCCCGGGTCGATGAGCAGTTCTTC. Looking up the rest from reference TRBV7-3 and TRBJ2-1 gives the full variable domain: GAGVSQTPSNKVTEKGKYVELRCDPISGHTALYWYRQSLGQGPEFLIYFQGTGAADDSGLPNDRFFAVRPEGSVSTLKIQRTERGDSAVYLCASSLRARVDEQFFGPGTRLTVL.

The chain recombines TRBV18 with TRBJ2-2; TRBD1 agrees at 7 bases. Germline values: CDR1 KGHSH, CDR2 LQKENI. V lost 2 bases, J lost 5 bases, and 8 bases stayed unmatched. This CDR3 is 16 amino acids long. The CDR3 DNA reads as TGTGCCAGCTCACCATCGCCAGGGGGTTTGACCGGGGAGCTGTTTTTT. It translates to CASSPSPGGLTGELFF.

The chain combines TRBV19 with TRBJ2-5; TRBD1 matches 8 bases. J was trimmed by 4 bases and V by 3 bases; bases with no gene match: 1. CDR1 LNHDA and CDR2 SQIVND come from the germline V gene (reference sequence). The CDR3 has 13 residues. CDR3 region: CASSITGGETQYF. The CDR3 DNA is TGTGCCAGTAGTATCACAGGGGGAGAGACCCAGTACTTC.

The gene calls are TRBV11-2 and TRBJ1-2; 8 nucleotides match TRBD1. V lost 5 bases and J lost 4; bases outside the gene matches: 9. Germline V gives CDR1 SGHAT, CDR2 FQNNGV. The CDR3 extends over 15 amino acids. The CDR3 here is CASSQTQGTGYGYTF. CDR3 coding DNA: TGTGCCAGCAGCCAGACCCAAGGGACAGGCTATGGCTACACCTTC.

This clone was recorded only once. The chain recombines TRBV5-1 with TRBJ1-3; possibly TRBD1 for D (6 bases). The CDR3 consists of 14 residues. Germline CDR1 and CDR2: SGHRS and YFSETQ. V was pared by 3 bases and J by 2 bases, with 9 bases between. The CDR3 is CASSWKGAGNTIYF. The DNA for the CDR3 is TGCGCCAGCAGCTGGAAGGGGGCTGGAAACACCATATATTTT.

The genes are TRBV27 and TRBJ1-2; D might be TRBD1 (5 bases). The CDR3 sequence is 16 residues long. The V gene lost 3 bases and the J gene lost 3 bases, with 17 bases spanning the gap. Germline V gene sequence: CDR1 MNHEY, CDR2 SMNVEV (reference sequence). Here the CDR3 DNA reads TGTGCCAGCAGTTTTTCGGGGGTTGACCCCTACTATGGCTACACCTTC. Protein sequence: CASSFSGVDPYYGYTF.

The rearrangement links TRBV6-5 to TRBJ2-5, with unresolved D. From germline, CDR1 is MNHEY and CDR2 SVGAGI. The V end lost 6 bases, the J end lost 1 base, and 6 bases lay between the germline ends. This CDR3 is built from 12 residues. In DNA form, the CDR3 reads TGTGCCAGCAGGTGGGTCCAAGAGACCCAGTACTTC. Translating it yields CASRWVQETQYF.

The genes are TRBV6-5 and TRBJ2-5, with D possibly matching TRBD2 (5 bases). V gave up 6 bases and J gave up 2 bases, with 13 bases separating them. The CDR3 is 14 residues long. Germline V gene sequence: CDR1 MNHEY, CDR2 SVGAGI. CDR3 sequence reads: CASSYIGKQETQYF. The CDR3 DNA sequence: TGTGCCAGCAGCTACATCGGGAAGCAAGAGACCCAGTACTTC.

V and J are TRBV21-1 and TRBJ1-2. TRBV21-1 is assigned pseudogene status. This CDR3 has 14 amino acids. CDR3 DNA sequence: TGTGCCAGCAGCCCCAATGAACGAAACTATGGCTACACCTTC. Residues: CASSPNERNYGYTF.

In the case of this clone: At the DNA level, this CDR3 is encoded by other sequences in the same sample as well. The CDR3 bases are TGTGCCAGCAGTTACTCGGGGGGCTATGGCTACACCTTC. As protein: CASSYSGGYGYTF. The chain is built from TRBV6-5 and TRBJ1-2; D might be TRBD1 (5 bases). Germline CDR1 MNHEY, CDR2 SVGAGI. Trimming took off 0 bases at V and 4 bases at J, with 6 bases between the two ends. CDR3 length: 13 amino acids.

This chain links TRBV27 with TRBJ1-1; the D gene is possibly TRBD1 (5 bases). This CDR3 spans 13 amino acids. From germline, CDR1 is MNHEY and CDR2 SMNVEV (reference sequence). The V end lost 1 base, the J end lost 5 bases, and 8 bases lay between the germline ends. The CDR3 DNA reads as TGTGCCAGCAGTTTATACGGGGGGACTGAAGCTTTCTTT. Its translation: CASSLYGGTEAFF.

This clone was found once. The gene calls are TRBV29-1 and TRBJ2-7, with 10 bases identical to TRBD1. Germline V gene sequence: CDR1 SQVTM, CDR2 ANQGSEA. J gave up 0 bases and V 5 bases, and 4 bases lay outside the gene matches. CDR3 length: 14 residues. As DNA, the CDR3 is TGCAGCGTTTCGGGACAGGGGAGCTCCTACGAGCAGTACTTC. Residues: CSVSGQGSSYEQYF.

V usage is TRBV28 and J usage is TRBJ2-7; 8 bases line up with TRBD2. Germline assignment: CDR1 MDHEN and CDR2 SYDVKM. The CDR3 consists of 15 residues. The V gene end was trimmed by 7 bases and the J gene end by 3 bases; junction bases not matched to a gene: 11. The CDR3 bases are TGTGCCAGCATCCCAGAGGGGCGGGGGGTCTACGAGCAGTACTTC. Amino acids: CASIPEGRGVYEQYF.

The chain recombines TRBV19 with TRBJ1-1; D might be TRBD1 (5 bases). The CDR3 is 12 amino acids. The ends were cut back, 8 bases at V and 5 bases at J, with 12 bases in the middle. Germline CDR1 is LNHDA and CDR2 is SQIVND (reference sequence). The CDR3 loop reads CASVAGRTEAFF. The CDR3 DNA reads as TGTGCCAGTGTGGCAGGGCGGACTGAAGCTTTCTTT. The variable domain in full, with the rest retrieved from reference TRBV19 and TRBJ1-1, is DGGITQSPKYLFRKEGQNVTLSCEQNLNHDAMYWYRQDPGQGLRLIYYSQIVNDFQKGDIAEGYSVSREKKESFPLTVTSAQKNPTAFYLCASVAGRTEAFFGQGTRLTVV.

This chain's CDR3 is CASSPVRLEKVAAFF. The CDR3 DNA reads as TGTGCCAGCTCACCGGTCCGGCTCGAAAAGGTTGCAGCTTTCTTT. The gene calls are TRBV18 and TRBJ1-1; D unclear. Germline V gene sequence: CDR1 KGHSH, CDR2 LQKENI. The CDR3 contains 15 residues. The V end was cut by 3 bases, the J end by 10 bases, with 21 bases between.

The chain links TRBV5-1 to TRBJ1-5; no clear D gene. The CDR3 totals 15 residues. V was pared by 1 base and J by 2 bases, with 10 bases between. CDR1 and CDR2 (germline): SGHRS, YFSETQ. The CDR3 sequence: CASSLSGSGNQPQHF. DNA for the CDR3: TGCGCCAGCAGCTTGTCGGGGTCGGGCAATCAGCCCCAGCATTTT.

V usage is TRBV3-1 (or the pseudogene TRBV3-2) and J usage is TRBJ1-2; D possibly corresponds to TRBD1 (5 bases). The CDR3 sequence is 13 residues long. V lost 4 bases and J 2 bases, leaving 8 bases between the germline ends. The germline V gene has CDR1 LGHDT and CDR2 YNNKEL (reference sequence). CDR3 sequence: CASSLGVNYGYTF. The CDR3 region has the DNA TGTGCCAGCAGCCTAGGGGTGAACTATGGCTACACCTTC.